This T cell receptor (beta chain) was retrieved from a study of OX40 agonist ivuxolimab in advanced cancers. Findings and limits, study-wide: Some of the lowest clonal expansion was seen in partial responders at 0.1-3.0 mg/kg.

Blood draws occurred at baseline, cycle 4 day 1, and cycle 7 day 1. Sequencing was performed with immunoSEQ multiplex PCR; in TCRdb, only in-frame clones are kept and a portion is missing. The sample has about 15,000 clones; around 78% are singletons. On this clone itself: What it binds is unknown.

There are 13 residues in the CDR3. V was cut by 4 bases and J by 13 bases, with 18 bases left in between. Germline V gene lookup returns CDR1 LNHNV and CDR2 YYDKDF (reference sequence). The material was CD4+ or CD8+ T cells sorted from blood, obtained in a trial of the OX40 agonist ivuxolimab. This clonotype originated in an adult with an advanced solid tumor such as melanoma, head and neck, liver or kidney cancer. The chain couples TRBV15 to TRBJ2-3; possible D gene TRBD2, 5 bases. Written as DNA, the CDR3 is TGTGCCACCAGCACGGGAATGCGGGTCCTGAAGTATTTT. Amino acid sequence: CATSTGMRVLKYF.